Each of the 2 T cell receptor beta chains below was sequenced from the same sample in a study of blood T cell repertoires in COVID-19. Produced via immunoSEQ multiplex PCR; TCRdb's table is partial and in-frame only. The table lists over 250,000 clones, about nine tenths of them singletons. Sequenced sample: peripheral blood. All receptors derive from a man in his fifties with acute or convalescent COVID-19.

This clone was observed a single time. The rearrangement uses TRBV5-5 and TRBJ2-2; the D is unclear. The V gene's germline CDR1 is SGHKS and CDR2 YYEKEE (reference sequence). Trimming stripped 2 bases from V and 6 bases from J, with 14 bases between. The CDR3 length is 15 residues. CDR3: CASSLEVFSAGELFF. CDR3 coding DNA: TGTGCCAGCAGCTTAGAGGTATTTTCCGCCGGGGAGCTGTTTTTT.

This sequence joins TRBV12-3 or TRBV12-4 and TRBJ1-1, with D uncertain. V was shortened by 3 bases and J by 2 bases, with 7 bases between the two germline ends. The CDR3 contains 13 residues. In nucleotides, the CDR3 is TGTGCCAGCAGTTTCTTCTATAACACTGAAGCTTTCTTT. Protein sequence: CASSFFYNTEAFF.